Shown below are 23 T cell receptor beta chains from a single sample sequenced in a study of regulatory T cells in long-lasting Graves disease. Indicated time point: newly diagnosed GD, antithyroid drugs for less than 3 months. Isolated PBMC RNA provided the starting material for the TCR library. Libraries of TCR beta came from iRepertoire HTBI primers plus Arm-PCR of CDR3 regions. TCRdb ran MiXCR on the multiplex PCR reads and lists one entry per CDR3 protein. The profile covers about 560,000 distinct CDR3 sequences, with 15% to 20% appearing a single time and around 12% taken by the ten largest. The sample also formed part of further work on T cells in Graves' hyperthyroidism and ophthalmopathy.

The sample was peripheral blood mononuclear cells (PBMCs), taken at new diagnosis, from a patient treated with antithyroid drugs. Source of these receptors: a man aged 18 to 30 with Graves disease.

This clonotype was detected a few times. The chain employs TRBV11-2 and TRBJ1-3; 8 nucleotides agree with TRBD1. There are 15 residues in the CDR3. Germline V gene data show CDR1 as SGHAT and CDR2 as FQNNGV. Trimming at V came to 6 bases and at J to 3 bases, leaving 7 bases not matched to a gene. In DNA form, the CDR3 reads TGTGCCAGCAGTTCACAGACAGGGGTTGGAAACACCATATATTTT. Protein: CASSSQTGVGNTIYF.

There are many counts of this clonotype. This chain uses TRBV7-6 with TRBJ2-3, with TRBD2 as a possible D gene (5 bases). CDR3 size: 15 residues. Germline V gene sequence: CDR1 SGHVS, CDR2 FNYEAQ. The V end was cut by 1 base, the J end by 2 bases, with 10 bases between. DNA of the CDR3: TGTGCCAGCAGCTTAGATGAGGGCCCCACAGATACGCAGTATTTT. The encoded protein is CASSLDEGPTDTQYF.

This clonotype was observed many times. V gene TRBV30 combines with J gene TRBJ2-7; TRBD1 aligns across 7 bases. Germline V gene data show CDR1 as GTSNPN and CDR2 as SVGIG (reference sequence). The V and J ends lost 4 bases and 2 bases, in that order; junction bases with no gene match: 5. The CDR3 contains 13 residues. CDR3 nucleotides: TGTGCCTGGAACCCGACAGGGCCCTACGAGCAGTACTTC. As protein: CAWNPTGPYEQYF.

This chain links TRBV9 with TRBJ2-4; maybe TRBD2 (5 bases). Germline V gene sequence: CDR1 SGDLS, CDR2 YYNGEE. The CDR3 is 16 residues long. The V end lost 4 bases, the J end lost 6 bases, and 20 bases lay between the germline ends. The CDR3 DNA reads as TGTGCCAGCAGCCCCCAGCTGGAGGTTGTTGGAAACATTCAGTACTTC. This gives the protein CASSPQLEVVGNIQYF.

There are many counts of this clonotype. The V gene is TRBV13, the J gene TRBJ2-7; TRBD2 matches 9 bases. Germline trimming cut 4 bases from V and 3 bases from J; bases unmatched to any gene: 4. CDR1 is PRHDT and CDR2 is FYEKMQ in the germline V gene (reference sequence). The CDR3 covers 14 residues. The CDR3: CASSSGLAGYEQYF. CDR3 nucleotides: TGTGCCAGCAGCTCGGGACTAGCTGGCTACGAGCAGTACTTC.

This clonotype was picked up a small number of times. V gene TRBV19 combines with J gene TRBJ1-1, with 7 bases aligning to TRBD1. J was trimmed by 2 bases and V by 6 bases; bases with no gene match: 9. CDR3 length: 15 amino acids. Germline CDR1 reads LNHDA; CDR2 reads SQIVND (reference sequence). CDR3 bases: TGTGCCAGTAGGCTACAGGGGCTCCTAAACACTGAAGCTTTCTTT. Translation: CASRLQGLLNTEAFF.

This clonotype was seen many times. This rearrangement joins TRBV7-2 to TRBJ2-3, with 10 positions matching TRBD2. This CDR3 region has 14 residues. Germline lookup yields CDR1 SGHTA and CDR2 FQGNSA. V was pared by 9 bases and J by 1 base, with 4 bases of the junction left unmatched. The CDR3 DNA reads as TGTGCCAGTGGAGCGGGAGGGGGCACAGATACGCAGTATTTT. This codes for CASGAGGGTDTQYF.

The chain recombines TRBV28 with TRBJ1-2, with D unresolved. Germline lookup yields CDR1 MDHEN and CDR2 SYDVKM. This CDR3 spans 14 amino acids. Trimming removed 2 bases from V and 6 bases from J, with 13 bases in between. CDR3 nucleotide sequence: TGTGCCAGCAGTTTAGGCAAGCTTGAAAATGGCTACACCTTC. Translating it yields CASSLGKLENGYTF.

The V gene is TRBV27, the J gene TRBJ2-7; 7 nucleotides agree with TRBD1. The CDR3 is 14 residues long. In germline, CDR1 is MNHEY, CDR2 SMNVEV (reference sequence). After removal of 4 bases from V and 3 bases from J, the junction contained 6 bases not matched to a gene. CDR3 nucleotide sequence: TGTGCCAGCAGTTATAAGGGGGCTGGCTACGAGCAGTACTTC. Its protein product is CASSYKGAGYEQYF.

The chain uses TRBV6-1 and TRBJ1-2, with 11 bases identical to TRBD1. The length of the CDR3 is 15 residues. The V segment lost 6 bases and the J segment 3 bases; nucleotides outside the gene matches: 6. CDR1 and CDR2 (germline): MNHNS, SASEGT. In DNA form, the CDR3 reads TGTGCCAGCAGCTATTGGACAGGGGGCGACTATGGCTACACCTTC. It encodes CASSYWTGGDYGYTF.

This clonotype came up many times. CDR3 DNA sequence: TGCAGTGCTAGAGAAGGAGCGGGGCGGTACAATGAGCAGTTCTTC. Amino acids: CSAREGAGRYNEQFF. This chain links TRBV20-1 with TRBJ2-1, with 7 bases fitting TRBD2. In germline, CDR1 is DFQATT, CDR2 SNEGSKA (reference sequence). This CDR3 has 15 residues. Germline trimming cut 0 bases from V and 4 bases from J; bases unmatched to any gene: 6.

This clonotype was seen many times. The chain couples TRBV28 to TRBJ2-1; 7 bases are a match to TRBD2. Germline V lookup: CDR1 MDHEN, CDR2 SYDVKM. This CDR3 is 16 amino acids long. Trimming removed 1 base from V and 9 bases from J; junction bases left unmatched: 12. Written as DNA, the CDR3 is TGTGCCAGCAGTTTATTTCCTAGCGGAGGTTATAGTGAGCAGTTCTTC. This translates into CASSLFPSGGYSEQFF.

Ten or more counts support this clonotype. CDR3 sequence (DNA): TGCAGTGTCTCGGACGGCCCAACTAATGAAAAACTGTTTTTT. Translating it yields CSVSDGPTNEKLFF. The rearrangement links TRBV20-1 to TRBJ1-4; no definite D call. Germline V lookup: CDR1 DFQATT, CDR2 SNEGSKA (reference sequence). Trimming removed 7 bases from V and 0 bases from J, with 12 bases in between. The CDR3 runs to 14 residues.

The chain combines TRBV10-2 with TRBJ2-3, with 9 bases that match TRBD2. The CDR3 runs to 16 residues. CDR1 is WSHSY, CDR2 SAAADI, per germline. Trimming removed 7 bases from V and 6 bases from J; junction bases left unmatched: 14. In DNA form, the CDR3 reads TGCGCCAGCAAAAAAGGGGGGAGCGGGAGGTTGGATACGCAGTATTTT. It is translated as CASKKGGSGRLDTQYF.

This clonotype was detected many times. The chain joins TRBV11-2 to TRBJ2-7, with 7 bases matching TRBD2. CDR3 length: 15 residues. From germline, CDR1 is SGHAT and CDR2 FQNNGV. V was pared by 5 bases and J by 2 bases, with 9 bases of the junction left unmatched. The CDR3 protein is CASSLGGGGAYEQYF. Written as DNA, the CDR3 is TGTGCCAGCAGCCTTGGCGGGGGTGGGGCCTACGAGCAGTACTTC.

This clonotype was observed at least ten times. The gene calls are TRBV5-1 and TRBJ1-1, with 8 bases lining up with TRBD1. Germline assignment: CDR1 SGHRS and CDR2 YFSETQ. Germline trimming cut 4 bases from V and 5 bases from J; bases unmatched to any gene: 13. The CDR3 is 16 residues long. DNA of the CDR3: TGCGCCAGCAGCGCCCAGGGGGCACCGTGGGGAACTGAAGCTTTCTTT. This encodes CASSAQGAPWGTEAFF. Supplemented by reference TRBV5-1 and TRBJ1-1, the full variable domain reads KAGVTQTPRYLIKTRGQQVTLSCSPISGHRSVSWYQQTPGQGLQFLFEYFSETQRNKGNFPGRFSGRQFSNSRSEMNVSTLELGDSALYLCASSAQGAPWGTEAFFGQGTRLTVV.

The chain uses TRBV19 and TRBJ1-1, with 10 bases fitting TRBD1. The CDR3 runs 19 residues. CDR1 is LNHDA and CDR2 is SQIVND in the germline V gene (reference sequence). With V trimmed by 3 bases and J by 0 bases, 13 bases remained unmatched. CDR3 sequence (DNA): TGTGCCAGTAGTATTCATAATTCGACAGGGGGCATTATGAACACTGAAGCTTTCTTT. Translating it yields CASSIHNSTGGIMNTEAFF.

The chain couples TRBV4-2 to TRBJ1-1; D not certain. The CDR3 extends over 13 amino acids. Germline V gives CDR1 LGHNA, CDR2 YNFKEQ. The V end was cut by 2 bases, the J end by 3 bases, with 7 bases between. The DNA for the CDR3 is TGTGCCAGCAGCCAAAGGTCCGACACTGAAGCTTTCTTT. It specifies CASSQRSDTEAFF.

Only a few counts were recorded for this clonotype. CDR3 region: CASSLRRGLDGELFF. The CDR3 DNA reads as TGTGCCAGCAGCTTACGGAGGGGGCTGGACGGGGAGCTGTTTTTT. The rearrangement uses TRBV11-2 and TRBJ2-2, with D possibly being TRBD1 (7 bases). CDR1 is SGHAT, CDR2 FQNNGV, per germline. Trimming cost V 2 bases and J 7 bases, with 14 bases left between them. The CDR3 extends over 15 amino acids.

There are many counts of this clonotype. This chain uses TRBV18 with TRBJ1-4; D gene unclear. This CDR3 comprises 13 residues. V was shortened by 4 bases and J by 8 bases, with 11 bases between the two germline ends. Germline assignment: CDR1 KGHSH and CDR2 LQKENI. The CDR3: CASSLAFLEKLFF. The CDR3 region has the DNA TGTGCCAGCTCACTGGCTTTTCTGGAAAAACTGTTTTTT.

This clonotype was seen a handful of times. The J gene is TRBJ2-7, the V gene TRBV15; 9 positions match TRBD2. Germline V gives CDR1 LNHNV, CDR2 YYDKDF (reference sequence). The junction had 9 bases not matched to a gene; V was cut back by 0 bases and J by 6 bases. The CDR3 runs 16 residues. CDR3 bases: TGTGCCACCAGCAGAGATGGTAGCGGGGGACCCCCCGAGCAGTACTTC. Its translation is CATSRDGSGGPPEQYF.

This clonotype was detected many times. This chain connects TRBV30 to TRBJ2-7, with a possible D match to TRBD2 (6 bases). Germline lookup yields CDR1 GTSNPN and CDR2 SVGIG (reference sequence). The CDR3 runs 13 residues. V lost 6 bases and J lost 9, with 21 bases in between. The CDR3 region is CACTGTYDSGQYF. DNA for the CDR3: TGTGCCTGCACCGGGACTTATGATTCTGGGCAGTACTTC. The full variable domain, in which reference TRBV30 and TRBJ2-7 provide the parts outside the CDR3, is SQTIHQWPATLVQPVGSPLSLECTVEGTSNPNLYWYRQAAGRGLQLLFYSVGIGQISSEVPQNLSASRPQDRQFILSSKKLLLSDSGFYLCACTGTYDSGQYFGPGTRLTVT.

The chain links TRBV5-1 to TRBJ1-6, with a tentative D call TRBD1 (5 bases). Trimming took off 4 bases at V and 8 bases at J, with 10 bases between the two ends. The length of the CDR3 is 13 residues. Germline loops: CDR1 SGHRS, CDR2 YFSETQ. The CDR3 is CASSRQRDSPLHF. DNA of the CDR3: TGCGCCAGCAGCCGACAGAGGGATTCACCCCTCCACTTT.